What follows are 14 T cell receptor beta chains derived from one specimen sequenced in a study of shared clonotypes between healthy human individuals. Repertoires were generated with immunoSEQ multiplex PCR, while TCRdb's copy carries only in-frame clones and drops some. The table shows roughly 1,000,000 clones, with around 78% occurring only once. Sequencing was carried out using memory CD4+ T cells from PBMCs. Noted subset: CD45RA-negative fraction. These receptors all come from a man aged 18 to 35 in good health. Some clones in this sample may be carry-over from other donors' samples.

This clone occurred once. This chain joins TRBV21-1 and TRBJ2-5; the table gives TRBD2 as D, unverified against the DNA. TRBV21-1 is deemed a pseudogene. The CDR3 sequence is 15 residues long. The CDR3 loop is CASSKVGGEGETQYF. Written as DNA, the CDR3 is TGTGCCAGCAGCAAAGTCGGCGGGGAAGGGGAGACCCAGTACTTC.

The chain carries TRBV27 and TRBJ1-2, with a tentative D call TRBD1 (5 bases). Trimming took off 5 bases at V and 4 bases at J, with 20 bases between the two ends. The CDR3 has 16 amino acids. The V gene's germline CDR1 is MNHEY and CDR2 SMNVEV (reference sequence). CDR3 loop: CASSPSTGGGSYGYTF. CDR3 in DNA: TGTGCCAGCAGTCCCTCCACGGGCGGGGGGTCCTATGGCTACACCTTC.

The rearrangement uses TRBV2 and TRBJ2-3; D remains unclear. There are 13 residues in the CDR3. Germline V gene lookup returns CDR1 SNHLY and CDR2 FYNNEI. V lost 4 bases and J lost 2, with 7 bases in between. The CDR3 bases are TGTGCCAGCAGTGTGATTATCACAGATACGCAGTATTTT. The encoded protein is CASSVIITDTQYF.

The chain uses TRBV19 and TRBJ1-4, with D perhaps matching TRBD1 (5 bases). The CDR3 consists of 15 residues. CDR1 is LNHDA and CDR2 is SQIVND in the germline V gene (reference sequence). V dropped 4 bases and J dropped 5 bases, with 14 bases sitting between them. DNA of the CDR3: TGTGCCAGTAGTAGAGGGGCAGGGCCAAATGAAAAACTGTTTTTT. Translation gives CASSRGAGPNEKLFF.

This clone was found many times. The V call is TRBV29-1, the J call TRBJ1-1; D gene ambiguous. The CDR3 has 13 residues. CDR1 is SQVTM, CDR2 ANQGSEA, per germline. The V end lost 4 bases, the J end lost 1 base, and 10 bases lay between the germline ends. The CDR3 DNA reads TGCAGCGTTGTCCGGTGGGGGAACACTGAAGCTTTCTTT. Translated, it gives CSVVRWGNTEAFF.

This chain joins TRBV29-1 and TRBJ2-1; D perhaps matches TRBD2 (5 bases). Trimming removed 4 bases at V and 1 base at J, with 17 bases between. Germline lookup yields CDR1 SQVTM and CDR2 ANQGSEA. The CDR3 spans 16 residues. The CDR3 protein is CSVGGGAALSYNEQFF. Here the CDR3 DNA reads TGCAGCGTTGGAGGAGGAGCGGCACTGTCCTACAATGAGCAGTTCTTC.

This clone was seen a handful of times. The V call is TRBV7-2, the J call TRBJ2-3, with D tentatively TRBD1 or TRBD2 (7 bases each). The length of the CDR3 is 16 residues. Trimming took 3 bases from V and 0 from J, leaving 13 bases between them. CDR1 is SGHTA and CDR2 is FQGNSA in the germline V gene. DNA for the CDR3: TGTGCCAGCAGCTTGGGAGGGGGCCTTAGCACAGATACGCAGTATTTT. As protein: CASSLGGGLSTDTQYF.

The J gene is TRBJ2-2, the V gene TRBV30; D is uncertain. This CDR3 region has 12 residues. Germline V lookup: CDR1 GTSNPN, CDR2 SVGIG (reference sequence). The germline V and J ends were trimmed by 0 bases and 5 bases, with 4 bases remaining between them. CDR3 loop: CAWSVWTGELFF. In DNA form, the CDR3 reads TGTGCCTGGAGTGTTTGGACCGGGGAGCTGTTTTTT.

Concerning this clone: This likely stems from a read error, as it lies one base from a far larger clone. J is TRBJ2-6 and V is TRBV7-9; D may be TRBD1 or TRBD2 (5 bases each). The CDR3 runs 15 residues. Germline V lookup: CDR1 SEHNR, CDR2 FQNEAQ (reference sequence). The CDR3 loop is CASGFGGTGANVLTF. The DNA of the CDR3 is TGTGCCAGCGGCTTTGGGGGAACTGGGGCCAACGTCCTGACTTTC. The variable domain in full, with the rest retrieved from reference TRBV7-9 and TRBJ2-6, is DTGVSQNPRHKITKRGQNVTFRCDPISEHNRLYWYRQTLGQGPEFLTYFQNEAQLEKSRLLSDRFSAERPKGSFSTLEIQRTEQGDSAMYLCASGFGGTGANVLTFGAGSRLTVL.

The chain joins TRBV4-1 to TRBJ1-5; D call uncertain. Per the germline V gene, CDR1 is MGHRA and CDR2 is YSYEKL. The ends were cut back, 1 base at V and 6 bases at J, with 10 bases in the middle. CDR3 length: 14 residues. DNA of the CDR3: TGCGCCAGCAGCCAAGGGACCGTGGGTCAGCCCCAGCATTTT. It is translated as CASSQGTVGQPQHF.

This chain connects TRBV5-4 to TRBJ2-7, with D possibly called TRBD1 or TRBD2 (5 bases each). The CDR3 is made up of 12 amino acids. Germline CDR1 and CDR2: SGHNT and YYREEE (reference sequence). The V and J ends lost 4 bases and 6 bases respectively, with 11 bases between them. In nucleotides, the CDR3 is TGTGCCAGCAGCGCCTCGGGACGCGAGCAGTACTTC. Protein: CASSASGREQYF.

This chain links TRBV6-5 with TRBJ2-7; TRBD1 matches 10 bases. The CDR3 has 12 amino acids. The V gene's germline CDR1 is MNHEY and CDR2 SVGAGI. V trimming: 5 bases; J trimming: 7 bases; junction bases outside the gene matches: 2. CDR3 DNA sequence: TGTGCCAGCAGTAGGACAGGGGGAGAGCAGTACTTC. Protein sequence: CASSRTGGEQYF.

V and J are TRBV6-1 and TRBJ1-1; the D gene is possibly TRBD1 (5 bases). Germline CDR1 reads MNHNS; CDR2 reads SASEGT. The CDR3 loop spans 14 amino acids. Trimming stripped 6 bases from V and 3 bases from J, with 14 bases between. DNA for the CDR3: TGTGCCAGCAGGGCAGGGATGGTTGACACTGAAGCTTTCTTT. It codes for CASRAGMVDTEAFF.

This clone was seen just once. This chain's CDR3 is CASKSPGGAHEQYF. The CDR3 DNA is TGTGCCAGCAAATCCCCGGGGGGGGCCCACGAGCAGTACTTC. The chain joins TRBV6-1 to TRBJ2-7, with TRBD2 matching 8 bases. The germline V gene has CDR1 MNHNS and CDR2 SASEGT. The ends lost 7 bases at V and 5 bases at J; junction bases unmatched: 10. The CDR3 totals 14 residues.